The 17 T cell receptor beta chains reported below all come from one sample, sequenced in a study of a mutant IDH1 vaccine in newly diagnosed glioma. The antigens these receptors bind are not known. The time point: week 5, during vaccination. Vaccination used 300 ug of mutant IDH1 20-mer peptide per dose, with topical imiquimod. Sequenced by immunoSEQ multiplex PCR; TCRdb stores in-frame clones only, minus some. The sample shows tens of thousands of clones, roughly 91% of them seen only once. Material: PBMCs, obtained from a glioma patient whose treatment included an IDH1 peptide vaccine. The source is a woman aged 45-60 years with glioma.

CDR3 residues: CASSLMTGLRQPQHF. The CDR3 DNA reads as TGTGCCAGCAGTTTAATGACAGGGCTGCGTCAGCCCCAGCATTTT. V is TRBV28 and J is TRBJ1-5; 7 bases are a match to TRBD1. The CDR3 contains 15 residues. In germline, CDR1 is MDHEN, CDR2 SYDVKM. After removal of 2 bases from V and 6 bases from J, the junction contained 7 bases not matched to a gene.

The chain is built from TRBV30 and TRBJ1-3; D might be TRBD1 (5 bases). Deletions cut 2 bases from V and 0 bases from J, with 8 bases between. Germline loops: CDR1 GTSNPN, CDR2 SVGIG (reference sequence). The CDR3 spans 14 residues. The CDR3 coding sequence is TGTGCCTGGAGTACAGGAGTCTCTGGAAACACCATATATTTT. Its protein is CAWSTGVSGNTIYF.

This chain's CDR3 is CASSPGTGSSDTQYF. The CDR3 DNA reads as TGTGCCAGCAGCCCAGGGACCGGATCTTCAGATACGCAGTATTTT. The gene calls are TRBV7-9 and TRBJ2-3; D is tentatively TRBD1 or TRBD2 (5 bases each). Looked up from germline, CDR1 is SEHNR and CDR2 is FQNEAQ (reference sequence). With 5 bases removed from V and 4 bases from J, the gap between germline ends came to 16 bases. CDR3 length: 15 residues.

This clone came up once. The chain combines TRBV30 with TRBJ2-1, with D possibly matching TRBD1 (7 bases). From germline, CDR1 is GTSNPN and CDR2 SVGIG (reference sequence). Trimming took 5 bases from V and 9 from J, leaving 20 bases between them. The CDR3 extends over 14 amino acids. The CDR3 loop reads CAWGGTVNWGEQFF. The CDR3 nucleotides are TGTGCCTGGGGCGGGACAGTGAATTGGGGTGAGCAGTTCTTC.

The V gene is TRBV7-8, the J gene TRBJ2-3; 10 bases match TRBD1. With 3 bases clipped from V and 3 bases from J, the junction kept 18 bases outside the gene matches. CDR3 length equals 20 residues. Per the germline V gene, CDR1 is SGHVS and CDR2 is FQNEAQ. The DNA of the CDR3 is TGTGCCAGCAGCTTCCGGACAGGGGGAAGGATACCCCACACTACAGATACGCAGTATTTT. Protein product: CASSFRTGGRIPHTTDTQYF.

V gene TRBV19 combines with J gene TRBJ1-5; D is unclear. Trimming took off 5 bases at V and 2 bases at J, with 13 bases between the two ends. The length of the CDR3 is 15 residues. Germline CDR1 LNHDA, CDR2 SQIVND (reference sequence). The CDR3 DNA follows: TGTGCCAGTAGTCCCCCGGTGGAGGGCAATCAGCCCCAGCATTTT. It encodes CASSPPVEGNQPQHF.

The chain uses TRBV21-1 and TRBJ2-7; the table's D call TRBD1 went unverified against the DNA. TRBV21-1 is a listed pseudogene. CDR3 length equals 15 residues. In nucleotides, the CDR3 is TGTGCCAGCCGAATCCGGGACAGGGGAATGTACGAGCAGTACTTC. Translation: CASRIRDRGMYEQYF.

This chain links TRBV7-9 with TRBJ2-3; 8 bases fit TRBD2. V dropped 4 bases and J dropped 2; count of bases not matched to a gene: 8. The germline gives CDR1 SEHNR, CDR2 FQNEAQ (reference sequence). The CDR3 totals 16 residues. DNA for the CDR3: TGTGCCAGCAGCTCCGGGACTAGTAGATACACAGATACGCAGTATTTT. Its translation: CASSSGTSRYTDTQYF.

The chain couples TRBV29-1 to TRBJ2-3; perhaps TRBD2 as D (5 bases). Per germline, CDR1 SQVTM and CDR2 ANQGSEA. The CDR3 runs to 12 residues. Trimming shortened V by 7 bases and J by 7 bases, and 15 bases separated the two germline ends. CDR3 region: CSADSGGHTQYF. The CDR3 DNA follows: TGCAGCGCCGATTCAGGAGGTCATACGCAGTATTTT.

V is TRBV7-3 and J is TRBJ2-3; TRBD1 is a possible D gene (6 bases). Trimming took off 3 bases at V and 2 bases at J, with 15 bases between the two ends. The CDR3 is 16 amino acids. Germline V gene data show CDR1 as SGHTA and CDR2 as FQGTGA. DNA of the CDR3: TGTGCCAGCAGCTTTTACTCAGGGGCATACACAGATACGCAGTATTTT. Its translation is CASSFYSGAYTDTQYF. Combining the CDR3 with reference TRBV7-3 and TRBJ2-3 gives the whole variable domain GAGVSQTPSNKVTEKGKYVELRCDPISGHTALYWYRQSLGQGPEFLIYFQGTGAADDSGLPNDRFFAVRPEGSVSTLKIQRTERGDSAVYLCASSFYSGAYTDTQYFGPGTRLTVL.

The genes are TRBV5-1 and TRBJ1-2, with 10 bases fitting TRBD1. V shed 0 bases, J shed 6 bases, and the junction held 2 bases outside the gene matches. The CDR3 contains 14 residues. Germline CDR1 and CDR2: SGHRS and YFSETQ. The CDR3 sequence is CASSLAGQGDGYTF. CDR3 nucleotide sequence: TGCGCCAGCAGCTTGGCCGGACAGGGGGATGGCTACACCTTC.

The genes are TRBV9 and TRBJ2-1; no firm D call. V shed 7 bases and J shed 7 bases, with 15 bases lying between them. Germline assignment: CDR1 SGDLS and CDR2 YYNGEE. This CDR3 is built from 13 residues. CDR3 sequence (DNA): TGTGCCAGCGGTGGAGTAGGGTTGAATGAGCAGTTCTTC. Protein product: CASGGVGLNEQFF.

DNA of the CDR3: TGTGCCAGCAGCGTAGGGGGCGGCACCGGGGAGCTGTTTTTT. Protein product: CASSVGGGTGELFF. The chain is built from TRBV9 and TRBJ2-2; a weak D match, TRBD1 (5 bases). Germline CDR1 is SGDLS and CDR2 is YYNGEE. The CDR3 spans 14 residues. Trimming stripped 0 bases from V and 4 bases from J, with 7 bases between. Full variable domain (rest looked up from reference TRBV9 and TRBJ2-2): DSGVTQTPKHLITATGQRVTLRCSPRSGDLSVYWYQQSLDQGLQFLIQYYNGEERAKGNILERFSAQQFPDLHSELNLSSLELGDSALYFCASSVGGGTGELFFGEGSRLTVL.

The chain has TRBV19 and TRBJ2-7; D is possibly TRBD1 (6 bases). Per germline, CDR1 LNHDA and CDR2 SQIVND (reference sequence). V was pared by 3 bases and J by 5 bases, with 17 bases between. CDR3 size: 15 residues. CDR3 in amino acids: CASSIRARGSHEQYF. In DNA form, the CDR3 reads TGTGCCAGTAGTATTAGGGCCAGGGGATCCCACGAGCAGTACTTC.

CDR3 sequence reads: CASSLAVVGGEGAFF. In nucleotides, the CDR3 is TGTGCCAGCAGCTTAGCGGTCGTTGGGGGGGAAGGAGCTTTCTTT. This chain joins TRBV7-9 and TRBJ1-1; D is possibly TRBD1 (5 bases). Trimming cost V 0 bases and J 10 bases, with 18 bases left between them. Germline CDR1 is SEHNR and CDR2 is FQNEAQ (reference sequence). The CDR3 totals 15 residues. Combining the CDR3 with reference TRBV7-9 and TRBJ1-1 gives the whole variable domain DTGVSQNPRHKITKRGQNVTFRCDPISEHNRLYWYRQTLGQGPEFLTYFQNEAQLEKSRLLSDRFSAERPKGSFSTLEIQRTEQGDSAMYLCASSLAVVGGEGAFFGQGTRLTVV.

The chain uses TRBV28 and TRBJ1-4; the D gene is possibly TRBD1 (5 bases). V was cut by 6 bases and J by 8 bases, with 19 bases left in between. This CDR3 is built from 15 residues. Germline V gene sequence: CDR1 MDHEN, CDR2 SYDVKM. The CDR3 loop reads CASRPAGTSGEKLFF. The CDR3 coding sequence is TGTGCCAGCAGACCCGCCGGGACCTCGGGCGAAAAACTGTTTTTT.

CDR3 protein: CATSRATGAGNEQFF. The CDR3 DNA reads TGTGCCACCAGCAGAGCTACAGGGGCGGGGAATGAGCAGTTCTTC. This rearrangement joins TRBV15 to TRBJ2-1; perhaps TRBD1 as D (7 bases). Trimming pared 1 base from V and 7 bases from J, leaving 14 bases between. Germline assignment: CDR1 LNHNV and CDR2 YYDKDF (reference sequence). The CDR3 loop spans 15 amino acids.